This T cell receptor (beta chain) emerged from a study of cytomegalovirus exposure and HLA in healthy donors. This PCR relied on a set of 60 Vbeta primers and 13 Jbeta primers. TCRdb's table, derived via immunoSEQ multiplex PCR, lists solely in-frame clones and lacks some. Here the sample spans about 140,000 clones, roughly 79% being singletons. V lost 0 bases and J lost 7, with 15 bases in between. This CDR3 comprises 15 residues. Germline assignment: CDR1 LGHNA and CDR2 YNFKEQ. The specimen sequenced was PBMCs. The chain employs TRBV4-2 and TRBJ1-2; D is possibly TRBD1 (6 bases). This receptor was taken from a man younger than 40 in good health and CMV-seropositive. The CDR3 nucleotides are TGTGCCAGCAGCCAAGATCTAGGGGGGGTAGGTGGCTACACCTTC. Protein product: CASSQDLGGVGGYTF.